The 15 T cell receptor beta chains reported below all come from one sample, sequenced in a study of blood T cells in healthy people across ages (dated by TCRdb to the mid-2010s). Library prep was done by 5' RACE. Instrument on record: Illumina HiSeq 2500. A second about 7 to 12 cycle PCR used a sample-barcoded 5' primer and a J-beta primer mix. TCRdb redid the processing of the public reads, applying fastp at Q25 and MiXCR, and retained in-frame beta chains. Records with the same CDR3 protein are collapsed into one entry carrying the most frequent genes and DNA. In this sample the table shows almost 800,000 distinct CDR3 sequences, nearly 60% of which occur a single time. The ten largest clonotypes hold approximately 20% of the sample. The material sequenced was blood. These receptors were collected from a man in his thirties or forties in good health.

This clonotype appeared once. V usage is TRBV10-3 and J usage is TRBJ2-3; 8 positions agree with TRBD2. CDR1 and CDR2 (germline): ENHRY, SYGVKD. V shed 7 bases, J shed 6 bases, and the junction held 6 bases outside the gene matches. This CDR3 is 13 amino acids long. The CDR3: CAIKEAGEDTQYF. CDR3 nucleotide sequence: TGTGCCATCAAGGAAGCGGGGGAGGATACGCAGTATTTT.

V usage is TRBV20-1 and J usage is TRBJ1-2; weak D call: TRBD1 (5 bases). Germline CDR1 reads DFQATT; CDR2 reads SNEGSKA (reference sequence). V was cut by 2 bases and J by 0 bases, with 10 bases left in between. This CDR3 region has 14 residues. The CDR3 spells CSARMTASNYGYTF. CDR3 nucleotides: TGCAGTGCTAGAATGACAGCCTCTAACTATGGCTACACCTTC.

The rearrangement joins TRBV28 to TRBJ2-4; possible D gene TRBD1, 5 bases. The J call is uncertain, as TRBJ2-7 better fits the DNA end. This CDR3 comprises 15 residues. Germline lookup yields CDR1 MDHEN and CDR2 SYDVKM. The CDR3 bases are TGTGCCAGCAGCCCACACCGGGCCCTTGACAGCGAGCAGTACTTC. Its protein product is CASSPHRALDSEQYF.

This chain joins TRBV3-1 and TRBJ2-3; D gene ambiguous. This CDR3 is built from 15 residues. Germline V gene lookup returns CDR1 LGHDT and CDR2 YNNKEL (reference sequence). V lost 3 bases, J lost 2 bases, and 12 bases lay in between. CDR3 nucleotide sequence: TGTGCCAGCAGCCAGACAAACCAACCCACAGATACGCAGTATTTT. It is translated as CASSQTNQPTDTQYF.

The chain carries TRBV6-5 and TRBJ1-2; 10 bases are shared with TRBD1. The V segment lost 0 bases and the J segment 4 bases; nucleotides outside the gene matches: 5. The germline gives CDR1 MNHEY, CDR2 SVGAGI. There are 16 residues in the CDR3. The CDR3, as DNA: TGTGCCAGCAGTTACTCGGTTGGACAGGGGGGCTATGGCTACACCTTC. Translating it yields CASSYSVGQGGYGYTF.

V is TRBV11-1 and J is TRBJ1-2; D uncertain. The CDR3 loop spans 14 amino acids. Trimming took 4 bases from V and 5 from J, leaving 14 bases between them. Germline V gives CDR1 SGHAT, CDR2 FQDESV (reference sequence). The chain's CDR3 is CASSSYSGRYGYTF. The DNA for the CDR3 is TGTGCCAGCAGCTCCTACAGTGGTCGGTATGGCTACACCTTC.

This chain's CDR3 is CASRGTGIETDTQYF. Here the CDR3 DNA reads TGTGCCAGCAGGGGGACAGGGATCGAAACAGATACGCAGTATTTT. The chain has TRBV12-3 or TRBV12-4 and TRBJ2-3; 9 bases fit TRBD1. V gave up 6 bases and J gave up 3 bases; unmatched junction bases: 7. The CDR3 totals 15 residues.

This clonotype was seen a handful of times. The V call is TRBV4-3, the J call TRBJ2-7; D gene uncertain. The CDR3 has 13 residues. The V gene lost 0 bases and the J gene lost 5 bases, with 8 bases spanning the gap. Germline V gene sequence: CDR1 LGHNA, CDR2 YSLEER. The CDR3 sequence is CASSQDEADEQYF. DNA of the CDR3: TGCGCCAGCAGCCAAGACGAAGCAGACGAGCAGTACTTC.

A few counts support this clonotype. The chain couples TRBV29-1 to TRBJ2-1; 9 bases align to TRBD1. From germline, CDR1 is SQVTM and CDR2 ANQGSEA. The CDR3 runs to 14 residues. V lost 4 bases and J lost 12; bases outside the gene matches: 13. CDR3 loop: CSVVGQGLSSGQFF. The DNA of the CDR3 is TGCAGCGTTGTGGGACAGGGCCTATCATCAGGGCAGTTCTTC.

V gene TRBV20-1 combines with J gene TRBJ2-5; D not certain. The tail of the sequence fits TRBJ2-7 better, so the J call may be wrong. The CDR3 is 14 amino acids. The germline CDR1 and CDR2 sequences are DFQATT and SNEGSKA (reference sequence). This CDR3 is CSARDPTSTYEQYF. CDR3 coding DNA: TGCAGTGCTAGGGACCCTACTTCGACCTACGAGCAGTACTTC.

A note on this clonotype: This sequence may be a read error, since a much larger clone differs from it by one base. This chain uses TRBV14 with TRBJ1-6; possible D gene TRBD1, 5 bases. Germline V gives CDR1 SGHDN, CDR2 FVKESK. CDR3 length: 14 amino acids. V dropped 3 bases and J dropped 11 bases, with 14 bases sitting between them. CDR3: CASSQGRENPPLHF. The CDR3, as DNA: TGTGCCAGCAGCCAGGGCAGGGAAAATCCACCCCTCCACTTT.

The chain uses TRBV2 and TRBJ1-1, with D uncertain. V was cut by 5 bases and J by 1 base, with 11 bases left in between. Germline loops: CDR1 SNHLY, CDR2 FYNNEI. This CDR3 contains 14 residues. The chain's CDR3 is CASSTQAGNTEAFF. The CDR3, as DNA: TGTGCCAGCAGTACTCAGGCGGGGAACACTGAAGCTTTCTTT. Looking up the rest from reference TRBV2 and TRBJ1-1 gives the full variable domain: EPEVTQTPSHQVTQMGQEVILRCVPISNHLYFYWYRQILGQKVEFLVSFYNNEISEKSEIFDDQFSVERPDGSNFTLKIRSTKLEDSAMYFCASSTQAGNTEAFFGQGTRLTVV.

V gene TRBV5-1 combines with J gene TRBJ2-5, with TRBD1 as a possible D gene (6 bases). With 2 bases removed from V and 5 bases from J, the gap between germline ends came to 16 bases. Germline V CDR1 and CDR2: SGHRS, YFSETQ. The CDR3 contains 15 residues. The CDR3 DNA follows: TGCGCCAGCAGCTTTCCGCAGGGGCAGGGGGAGACCCAGTACTTC. Encoded protein: CASSFPQGQGETQYF.

The chain joins TRBV10-3 to TRBJ2-3; D may be TRBD2 (6 bases). Germline CDR1 is ENHRY and CDR2 is SYGVKD. The length of the CDR3 is 12 residues. V lost 11 bases, J lost 2 bases, and 11 bases lay in between. Here the CDR3 DNA reads TGTGCCGCGCGGGGTGACACAGATACGCAGTATTTT. Amino acid sequence: CAARGDTDTQYF.

In this sample, this clonotype turned up a few times. This chain joins TRBV13 and TRBJ1-4; TRBD1 matches 7 bases. CDR1 and CDR2 (germline): PRHDT, FYEKMQ (reference sequence). The CDR3 is 14 residues long. The junction had 2 bases not matched to a gene; V was cut back by 4 bases and J by 3 bases. The CDR3: CASSSGQSNEKLFF. The CDR3 region has the DNA TGTGCCAGCAGCTCGGGACAGTCTAATGAAAAACTGTTTTTT. Based on the CDR3 plus reference TRBV13 and TRBJ1-4, the full variable domain is AAGVIQSPRHLIKEKRETATLKCYPIPRHDTVYWYQQGPGQDPQFLISFYEKMQSDKGSIPDRFSAQQFSDYHSELNMSSLELGDSALYFCASSSGQSNEKLFFGSGTQLSVL.